This passage covers 11 T cell receptor beta chains from one sample sequenced in a study of PD-1 blockade in classical Hodgkin lymphoma. TCRdb's copy holds only in-frame clones and misses some; the assay was immunoSEQ multiplex PCR. The sample contains around 41,000 clones, over 65% of which appear only once. Autologous stem cell transplantation was followed by relapse in every patient, and brentuximab vedotin exposure varied. The sequencing used peripheral blood mononuclear cells (PBMCs), collected at baseline. The origin of the receptors is a human donor with classical Hodgkin lymphoma.

This chain links TRBV28 with TRBJ2-1; D may be TRBD2 (6 bases). V was cut by 3 bases and J by 5 bases, with 11 bases left in between. The CDR3 extends over 14 amino acids. CDR1 is MDHEN and CDR2 is SYDVKM in the germline V gene. The CDR3 region has the DNA TGTGCCAGCAGTTTGAGGAGGGATAACAATGAGCAGTTCTTC. Encoded protein: CASSLRRDNNEQFF.

This clone was picked up one time. The chain employs TRBV4-1 and TRBJ2-2; D is ambiguous. The ends were cut back, 0 bases at V and 2 bases at J, with 13 bases in the middle. The germline gives CDR1 MGHRA, CDR2 YSYEKL. The CDR3 covers 17 residues. This chain's CDR3 is CASSQEWVHPNTGELFF. The DNA for the CDR3 is TGCGCCAGCAGCCAAGAATGGGTCCACCCAAACACCGGGGAGCTGTTTTTT.

The chain couples TRBV4-3 to TRBJ2-7; D gene uncertain. The CDR3 has 15 amino acids. V lost 1 base to trimming and J lost 5 bases, with 15 bases between them. In germline, CDR1 is LGHNA, CDR2 YSLEER. The CDR3: CASSQGSGGTDEQYF. Written as DNA, the CDR3 is TGCGCCAGCAGCCAAGGGTCGGGCGGCACAGACGAGCAGTACTTC.

This chain joins TRBV4-1 and TRBJ2-1; 8 bases are shared with TRBD2. The germline CDR1 and CDR2 sequences are MGHRA and YSYEKL. The CDR3 spans 18 residues. The J segment lost 1 base and the V segment lost 1 base, leaving 9 bases of the junction unmatched. CDR3 bases: TGCGCCAGCAGCCAAGGGTTACTAGCGGACCTTTCCTACAATGAGCAGTTCTTC. It specifies CASSQGLLADLSYNEQFF.

This clone is deemed medium-sized. V gene TRBV27 combines with J gene TRBJ2-5; 11 bases fit TRBD1. This CDR3 contains 15 residues. Germline CDR1 is MNHEY and CDR2 is SMNVEV (reference sequence). After removal of 7 bases from V and 4 bases from J, the junction contained 8 bases not matched to a gene. This CDR3 is CASTHGTGGRETQYF. The CDR3 coding sequence is TGTGCCAGCACCCATGGGACAGGGGGTAGAGAGACCCAGTACTTC.

The V gene is TRBV7-6, the J gene TRBJ2-1; 12 bases match TRBD2. This CDR3 has 15 residues. V lost 0 bases, J lost 9 bases, and 3 bases stayed unmatched. Per the germline V gene, CDR1 is SGHVS and CDR2 is FNYEAQ. The CDR3 DNA sequence: TGTGCCAGCAGCTTAGCGCTAGCGGGAGGGGTTGAGCAGTTCTTC. This translates into CASSLALAGGVEQFF.

The J gene is TRBJ2-1, the V gene TRBV28; tentatively, D is TRBD2 (6 bases). The CDR3 contains 12 residues. CDR1 MDHEN and CDR2 SYDVKM come from the germline V gene. Trimming took 6 bases from V and 10 from J, leaving 13 bases between them. The CDR3 coding sequence is TGTGCCAGCAGGGAGGGTTGGAGAGAGCAGTTCTTC. This encodes CASREGWREQFF.

The chain recombines TRBV7-2 with TRBJ2-1, with D possibly being TRBD2 (7 bases). The CDR3 has 16 amino acids. The ends were cut back, 2 bases at V and 6 bases at J, with 17 bases in the middle. Germline CDR1 reads SGHTA; CDR2 reads FQGNSA. The CDR3 nucleotides read TGTGCCAGCAGCTTAACTGCGGGGGCGGCTTCCAATGAGCAGTTCTTC. Amino acid sequence: CASSLTAGAASNEQFF.

This clone was recorded a few times. Other DNA sequences from this sample encode an identical CDR3 as well. The rearrangement joins TRBV7-2 to TRBJ2-5; 11 bases agree with TRBD2. This CDR3 has 15 residues. Trimming took 3 bases from V and 7 from J; bases not matched to a gene: 7. The V gene's germline CDR1 is SGHTA and CDR2 FQGNSA. CDR3 bases: TGTGCCAGCAGCTTCGGACTAGCGGGTGTAGGGACCCAGTACTTC. Translating it yields CASSFGLAGVGTQYF.

The V gene is TRBV5-1, the J gene TRBJ2-5, with a possible D match to TRBD2 (6 bases). CDR3 length equals 14 residues. V gave up 3 bases and J gave up 1 base, with 10 bases separating them. In germline, CDR1 is SGHRS, CDR2 YFSETQ. CDR3 loop: CASSSGGTQETQYF. The CDR3 DNA follows: TGCGCCAGCAGCTCCGGGGGTACCCAAGAGACCCAGTACTTC.

This clone showed up just a few times. The chain is built from TRBV12-2 and TRBJ2-2; whether TRBD2, the table's D call, matches the DNA was not checked. TRBV12-2 is a pseudogene. The CDR3 spans 17 residues. The CDR3 bases are TGTGCACCCCAAGGAACAGCCGGGGTCGGGAGCACCGGGGAGCTGTTTTTT. Translating it yields CAPQGTAGVGSTGELFF.